The 28 T cell receptor beta chains presented below share a single source sample, sequenced in a study of blood T cells in healthy people across ages. With a J-beta primer mix and a sample-barcoded 5' primer, a second PCR ran about 7 to 11 cycles. In TCRdb, the 5' RACE reads were re-called with MiXCR into one record per CDR3 protein. Among roughly 650,000 distinct CDR3 sequences, about 34% were seen once, and the ten largest hold 15%. The source material was blood. These receptors originate from an elderly woman in good health.

CDR3 sequence: CASNSRRNTIYGYTF. CDR3 bases: TGTGCCAGCAATTCTAGAAGGAACACCATCTATGGCTACACCTTC. The genes are TRBV28 and TRBJ1-2; no reliable D call. CDR1 and CDR2 from the germline V gene are MDHEN and SYDVKM. V gave up 7 bases and J gave up 4 bases, with 19 bases separating them. The CDR3 length is 15 residues.

The chain links TRBV20-1 to TRBJ1-4; D call uncertain. The germline V and J ends were trimmed by 0 bases and 8 bases, with 19 bases remaining between them. CDR1 is DFQATT, CDR2 SNEGSKA, per germline (reference sequence). This CDR3 contains 16 residues. The CDR3 spells CSARDPGPGNGEKLFF. The CDR3 coding sequence is TGCAGTGCTAGAGATCCGGGCCCGGGGAATGGCGAAAAACTGTTTTTT.

This chain joins TRBV4-2 and TRBJ1-1; no clear D gene. Per the germline V gene, CDR1 is LGHNA and CDR2 is YNFKEQ. Trimming left V 0 bases short and J 6 bases short, with 17 bases between. CDR3 length equals 16 residues. The CDR3 region is CASSQDRAGPKAEAFF. The CDR3, as DNA: TGTGCCAGCAGCCAAGATCGCGCCGGACCAAAGGCTGAAGCTTTCTTT.

This clonotype was seen more than once but under ten times. This sequence joins TRBV7-3 and TRBJ2-2; maybe TRBD2 (6 bases). The germline gives CDR1 SGHTA, CDR2 FQGTGA. The V and J ends lost 5 bases and 5 bases respectively, with 15 bases between them. The CDR3 sequence is 15 residues long. In DNA, the CDR3 is TGTGCCAGCAGCCCTGCGGGGCCGCGGACCGGGGAGCTGTTTTTT. It specifies CASSPAGPRTGELFF.

J is TRBJ1-5 and V is TRBV10-3, with a tentative D call TRBD1 (6 bases). The germline V gene has CDR1 ENHRY and CDR2 SYGVKD. The CDR3 covers 16 residues. Trimming removed 0 bases from V and 7 bases from J, with 16 bases in between. This CDR3 is CAISESGQRSAQPQHF. CDR3 bases: TGTGCCATCAGTGAGTCCGGACAGAGGTCAGCCCAGCCCCAGCATTTT.

The sample holds many counts of this clonotype. This sequence joins TRBV9 and TRBJ2-5; TRBD2 agrees at 12 bases. The junction had 4 bases not matched to a gene; V was cut back by 2 bases and J by 5 bases. CDR3 length: 15 amino acids. CDR1 is SGDLS and CDR2 is YYNGEE in the germline V gene. The CDR3 DNA follows: TGTGCCAGCAGCGTTACCGGGACTAGCGGGGAGACCCAGTACTTC. This translates into CASSVTGTSGETQYF.

The V and J genes are TRBV5-4 and TRBJ1-1; 8 nucleotides match TRBD1. The CDR3 spans 14 residues. V gave up 3 bases and J gave up 5 bases; unmatched junction bases: 6. Germline V CDR1 and CDR2: SGHNT, YYREEE (reference sequence). CDR3 sequence reads: CASSSNRGWTEAFF. DNA of the CDR3: TGTGCCAGCAGCTCGAACAGGGGGTGGACTGAAGCTTTCTTT.

This clonotype was seen ten or more times. V is TRBV5-1 and J is TRBJ2-3, with D unclear. The germline V gene encodes CDR1 SGHRS and CDR2 YFSETQ. CDR3 length: 13 amino acids. V lost 4 bases to trimming and J lost 4 bases, with 10 bases between them. CDR3 sequence (DNA): TGCGCCAGCAGCCAAGGCGGCGCAGATACGCAGTATTTT. Its protein is CASSQGGADTQYF.

Many counts were recorded for this clonotype. V usage is TRBV5-1 and J usage is TRBJ2-1; TRBD1 matches 9 bases. V shed 0 bases, J shed 10 bases, and the junction held 8 bases outside the gene matches. Germline V gene lookup returns CDR1 SGHRS and CDR2 YFSETQ. The CDR3 runs to 15 residues. DNA for the CDR3: TGCGCCAGCAGCTTGGTAATTACAGGGGGCGTGGAGCAGTTCTTC. Amino acid sequence: CASSLVITGGVEQFF.

This clonotype was observed many times. The CDR3 DNA sequence: TGTGCCAGCAGCTTGACAGAGTACAGGGGGCACGAGACCCAGTACTTC. It encodes CASSLTEYRGHETQYF. The chain employs TRBV5-4 and TRBJ2-5, with 9 bases matching TRBD1. The junction had 9 bases not matched to a gene; V was cut back by 1 base and J by 5 bases. The CDR3 runs 16 residues. Germline lookup yields CDR1 SGHNT and CDR2 YYREEE (reference sequence).

In its sample, this clonotype was seen many times. The chain combines TRBV3-1 with TRBJ1-1; 8 bases map to TRBD1. The CDR3 runs to 15 residues. V lost 5 bases and J lost 4; bases outside the gene matches: 9. Germline-derived CDR1 and CDR2 are LGHDT and YNNKEL (reference sequence). In DNA form, the CDR3 reads TGTGCCAGCAGCTCTCTAGGACAGGGAAGCACTGAAGCTTTCTTT. Translation gives CASSSLGQGSTEAFF.

The chain is built from TRBV24-1 and TRBJ1-1; D remains unclear. Trimming stripped 6 bases from V and 1 base from J, with 8 bases between. Germline assignment: CDR1 KGHDR and CDR2 SFDVKD. There are 13 residues in the CDR3. The CDR3 is CATSWAENTEAFF. The CDR3 DNA sequence: TGTGCCACCAGTTGGGCGGAGAACACTGAAGCTTTCTTT.

Ten or more counts support this clonotype. This chain links TRBV7-3 with TRBJ2-3; D assignment may be TRBD1 or TRBD2 (5 bases each). CDR3 length: 17 residues. Between the trimmed V and J ends, which lost 5 bases and 0 bases, there was a span of 18 bases. CDR1 is SGHTA, CDR2 FQGTGA, per germline. The CDR3 protein is CASSPGASSTSTDTQYF. The DNA of the CDR3 is TGTGCCAGCAGCCCCGGGGCTAGCAGCACTAGCACAGATACGCAGTATTTT.

This clonotype was observed many times. This chain joins TRBV5-1 and TRBJ2-1; D is perhaps TRBD1 or TRBD2 (5 bases each). The CDR3 extends over 15 amino acids. CDR1 and CDR2 (germline): SGHRS, YFSETQ. V was pared by 0 bases and J by 6 bases, with 13 bases between. CDR3 sequence (DNA): TGCGCCAGCAGCTTGGGGGGGACCCGTACCAATGAGCAGTTCTTC. Its protein product is CASSLGGTRTNEQFF.

The table lists this clonotype with a few counts. This chain links TRBV5-4 with TRBJ1-2; D unresolved. The germline gives CDR1 SGHNT, CDR2 YYREEE (reference sequence). The CDR3 contains 16 residues. V was pared by 1 base and J by 4 bases, with 17 bases between. This chain's CDR3 is CASSLKVVEISYGYTF. The CDR3 nucleotides are TGTGCCAGCAGCTTGAAGGTCGTGGAGATTTCCTATGGCTACACCTTC. Full variable domain (outside the CDR3, taken from reference TRBV5-4 and TRBJ1-2): ETGVTQSPTHLIKTRGQQVTLRCSSQSGHNTVSWYQQALGQGPQFIFQYYREEENGRGNFPPRFSGLQFPNYSSELNVNALELDDSALYLCASSLKVVEISYGYTFGSGTRLTVV.

The sample holds a few counts of this clonotype. This chain uses TRBV4-3 with TRBJ1-5; a weak D match, TRBD1 (5 bases). The CDR3 extends over 15 amino acids. The V and J ends lost 3 bases and 6 bases respectively, with 15 bases between them. Germline V gene data show CDR1 as LGHNA and CDR2 as YSLEER. CDR3 loop: CASSHLRDPAQPQHF. CDR3 DNA: TGCGCCAGCAGCCATCTCCGGGACCCAGCTCAGCCCCAGCATTTT.

The chain carries TRBV20-1 and TRBJ2-4; 8 nucleotides match TRBD1. The end of the DNA fits TRBJ2-5 better, so the J call may be wrong. Per the germline V gene, CDR1 is DFQATT and CDR2 is SNEGSKA (reference sequence). This CDR3 is 15 amino acids long. This CDR3 reads CSARDGPGGVETQYF. The CDR3 DNA reads TGCAGTGCTAGAGATGGGCCAGGGGGCGTCGAGACCCAGTACTTC.

This chain connects TRBV4-2 to TRBJ2-1, with 9 positions matching TRBD1. The V gene's germline CDR1 is LGHNA and CDR2 YNFKEQ. The CDR3 has 15 residues. V lost 4 bases to trimming and J lost 5 bases; unmatched junction nucleotides: 6. This CDR3 reads CASSPGQGNHNEQFF. The CDR3 bases are TGTGCCAGCAGCCCGGGACAGGGCAATCACAATGAGCAGTTCTTC.

This clonotype was counted ten times or more. The chain uses TRBV11-1 and TRBJ2-1; 9 positions match TRBD2. CDR1 is SGHAT and CDR2 is FQDESV in the germline V gene (reference sequence). After removal of 1 base from V and 5 bases from J, the junction contained 6 bases not matched to a gene. This CDR3 region has 16 residues. CDR3 residues: CASSLVVAGDNNEQFF. The DNA for the CDR3 is TGTGCCAGCAGCTTAGTGGTAGCGGGGGATAACAATGAGCAGTTCTTC. Together with reference TRBV11-1 and TRBJ2-1, the CDR3 gives the full variable domain: EAEVAQSPRYKITEKSQAVAFWCDPISGHATLYWYRQILGQGPELLVQFQDESVVDDSQLPKDRFSAERLKGVDSTLKIQPAELGDSAMYLCASSLVVAGDNNEQFFGPGTRLTVL.

The chain has TRBV7-2 and TRBJ2-5; TRBD2 aligns across 7 bases. The J segment lost 5 bases and the V segment lost 4 bases, leaving 10 bases of the junction unmatched. The CDR3 loop spans 15 amino acids. The germline CDR1 and CDR2 sequences are SGHTA and FQGNSA. The CDR3 loop reads CASSSRAGRGETQYF. CDR3 in DNA: TGTGCCAGCAGCTCCCGTGCGGGGAGGGGTGAGACCCAGTACTTC.

This clonotype was detected many times. V is TRBV20-1 and J is TRBJ2-1; 9 bases are shared with TRBD2. Germline-derived CDR1 and CDR2 are DFQATT and SNEGSKA (reference sequence). There are 14 residues in the CDR3. V lost 5 bases, J lost 10 bases, and 12 bases stayed unmatched. The CDR3 spells CSAGVGGGASEQFF. CDR3 in DNA: TGCAGTGCTGGTGTCGGCGGGGGGGCCTCAGAGCAGTTCTTC.

The chain has TRBV4-2 and TRBJ2-2, with D uncertain. Germline values: CDR1 LGHNA, CDR2 YNFKEQ. This CDR3 spans 14 amino acids. V was trimmed by 4 bases and J by 0 bases, leaving 6 bases between them. CDR3 bases: TGTGCCAGCAGCCCCCCCCCGAACACCGGGGAGCTGTTTTTT. Translating it yields CASSPPPNTGELFF.

About this clonotype: With a much larger clone just one base away, this may be a read error. The V and J genes are TRBV5-1 and TRBJ1-2; TRBD1 matches 11 bases. J lost 6 bases, V lost 0 bases, and 7 bases had no gene match. This CDR3 comprises 16 residues. CDR1 is SGHRS and CDR2 is YFSETQ in the germline V gene. This CDR3 reads CASSLGGTGGWDGYTF. The CDR3 coding sequence is TGCGCCAGCAGCTTGGGCGGGACAGGGGGTTGGGATGGCTACACCTTC. Filled out from reference TRBV5-1 and TRBJ1-2, the complete variable domain reads KAGVTQTPRYLIKTRGQQVTLSCSPISGHRSVSWYQQTPGQGLQFLFEYFSETQRNKGNFPGRFSGRQFSNSRSEMNVSTLELGDSALYLCASSLGGTGGWDGYTFGSGTRLTVV.

This clonotype showed up many times. The chain recombines TRBV20-1 with TRBJ2-7; D may match TRBD1 or TRBD2 (5 bases each). This CDR3 region has 13 residues. V lost 6 bases to trimming and J lost 2 bases, with 14 bases between them. Germline values: CDR1 DFQATT, CDR2 SNEGSKA (reference sequence). The CDR3: CSAVVPGPYEQYF. In DNA, the CDR3 is TGCAGTGCAGTCGTCCCGGGACCCTACGAGCAGTACTTC.

This clonotype turned up a few times. A much larger clone differs from this one at a single base, so this may be a read error. V gene TRBV20-1 combines with J gene TRBJ2-5; D not resolved. This CDR3 has 13 amino acids. V gave up 6 bases and J gave up 11 bases, with 22 bases separating them. Germline assignment: CDR1 DFQATT and CDR2 SNEGSKA (reference sequence). CDR3 sequence reads: CSAPFPGRNEQYF. The CDR3 coding sequence is TGCAGTGCACCCTTCCCCGGGCGCAATGAGCAGTACTTC.

As for this clonotype: Mismatch with germline at one junction end may stem from a read error. The V gene is TRBV25-1, the J gene TRBJ1-2; D unresolved. This CDR3 has 13 amino acids. From germline, CDR1 is MGHDK and CDR2 SYGVNS. DNA of the CDR3: TGTGCCGGCAGTGAAAGGATCGTCGATGGCTACACCTTC. As protein: CAGSERIVDGYTF.

V usage is TRBV19 and J usage is TRBJ2-2; perhaps D is TRBD1 or TRBD2 (5 bases each). The CDR3 has 15 residues. V shed 8 bases and J shed 6 bases, with 19 bases lying between them. CDR1 and CDR2 from the germline V gene are LNHDA and SQIVND (reference sequence). For the CDR3, the DNA is TGTGCCAGTGGACTTCCGGGACCTGGGGCCGGGGAGCTGTTTTTT. As protein: CASGLPGPGAGELFF.

This clonotype came up many times. The genes are TRBV27 and TRBJ1-2; unclear D gene. Germline values: CDR1 MNHEY, CDR2 SMNVEV (reference sequence). The CDR3 consists of 14 residues. Trimming stripped 5 bases from V and 5 bases from J, with 15 bases between. CDR3 sequence: CASSPLEARYGYTF. The DNA for the CDR3 is TGTGCCAGCAGTCCCCTTGAGGCGAGGTATGGCTACACCTTC.